This is a list of T cell receptor beta chains from one sample in a study of control samples from healthy donors and cancer patients. The protocol was immunoSEQ multiplex PCR, while the TCRdb copy is restricted to in-frame clones and leaves out a portion. The sample carries under 85,000 clones, approximately 93% recorded once. Sequenced input: PBMCs. These receptors were obtained from a woman in her thirties or forties with lung cancer. Each CDR3 is given with its conserved first and last residue. A D gene is named only where the DNA matches it firmly. For some rows the clone size is stated as once, few or many, or as a class when expanded; others skip it.

abundance: -; d_gene: TRBD1; v_gene: TRBV18; j_gene: TRBJ1-6; CDR3aa: CASSPGQGENSPLHF; CDR3nt: TGTGCCAGCTCACCGGGACAGGGAGAGAATTCACCCCTCCACTTT
abundance: -; d_gene: TRBD1; v_gene: TRBV5-1; j_gene: TRBJ1-1; CDR3aa: CASSSGTGGTEAFF; CDR3nt: TGCGCCAGCAGCTCCGGGACAGGGGGAACTGAAGCTTTCTTT
abundance: -; d_gene: -; v_gene: TRBV6-5; j_gene: TRBJ1-1; CDR3aa: CASSRRTEAFF; CDR3nt: TGTGCCAGCAGTAGGAGGACTGAAGCTTTCTTT
abundance: -; d_gene: -; v_gene: TRBV5-1; j_gene: TRBJ2-7; CDR3aa: CASSARGGARYEQYF; CDR3nt: TGCGCCAGCAGCGCCCGAGGGGGGGCGCGATACGAGCAGTACTTC
abundance: -; d_gene: -; v_gene: TRBV7-2; j_gene: TRBJ1-2; CDR3aa: CASSLESGSYGYTF; CDR3nt: TGTGCCAGCAGCTTAGAATCCGGGAGCTATGGCTACACCTTC
abundance: -; d_gene: TRBD2; v_gene: TRBV7-2; j_gene: TRBJ2-2; CDR3aa: CASSIVGGKGTGELFF; CDR3nt: TGTGCCAGCAGTATTGTGGGGGGGAAAGGCACCGGGGAGCTGTTTTTT
abundance: -; d_gene: -; v_gene: TRBV6-5; j_gene: TRBJ1-2; CDR3aa: CASSHHRAGYTF; CDR3nt: TGTGCCAGCAGTCATCACAGGGCTGGCTACACCTTC
abundance: -; d_gene: -; v_gene: TRBV24-1; j_gene: TRBJ2-1; CDR3aa: CTTAGQGGTYEQFF; CDR3nt: TGTACCACCGCGGGCCAGGGTGGGACCTATGAGCAGTTCTTC
abundance: few; d_gene: TRBD1; v_gene: TRBV6-5; j_gene: TRBJ1-1; CDR3aa: CASRIGQGVRTEAFF; CDR3nt: TGTGCCAGCAGGATTGGACAGGGAGTAAGGACTGAAGCTTTCTTT
abundance: -; d_gene: -; v_gene: TRBV11-3; j_gene: TRBJ2-2; CDR3aa: CASSPLLVPTGELFF; CDR3nt: TGTGCCAGCAGCCCCCTACTAGTTCCCACCGGGGAGCTGTTTTTT
abundance: -; d_gene: -; v_gene: TRBV11-1; j_gene: TRBJ1-2; CDR3aa: CASSLPRGHPGRLTF; CDR3nt: TGTGCCAGCAGCTTGCCACGGGGGCACCCAGGACGTTTAACCTTC
abundance: -; d_gene: -; v_gene: TRBV30; j_gene: TRBJ2-2; CDR3aa: CAWTPYTGELFF; CDR3nt: TGTGCCTGGACCCCGTACACCGGGGAGCTGTTTTTT
abundance: -; d_gene: TRBD2; v_gene: TRBV7-6; j_gene: TRBJ2-1; CDR3aa: CASSLSTSGGDEQFF; CDR3nt: TGTGCCAGCAGCTTGTCCACTAGCGGGGGCGATGAGCAGTTCTTC
abundance: -; d_gene: -; v_gene: TRBV18; j_gene: TRBJ1-1; CDR3aa: CASSPPKFRGGTEAFF; CDR3nt: TGTGCCAGCTCACCACCGAAGTTCCGGGGCGGGACTGAAGCTTTCTTT
abundance: -; d_gene: -; v_gene: TRBV4-1; j_gene: TRBJ1-3; CDR3aa: CASSQRLGESTGNTIYF; CDR3nt: TGCGCCAGCAGCCAACGACTAGGGGAGAGTACTGGAAACACCATATATTTT
abundance: -; d_gene: -; v_gene: TRBV5-4; j_gene: TRBJ2-7; CDR3aa: CASSKDTYEQYF; CDR3nt: TGTGCCAGCAGTAAGGACACCTACGAGCAGTACTTC
abundance: -; d_gene: -; v_gene: TRBV2; j_gene: TRBJ1-2; CDR3aa: CASSGVYGYTF; CDR3nt: TGTGCCAGCAGCGGGGTCTATGGCTACACCTTC
abundance: -; d_gene: TRBD1; v_gene: TRBV27; j_gene: TRBJ2-7; CDR3aa: CASSSPRDRGSYEQYF; CDR3nt: TGTGCCAGCAGTTCTCCCCGGGACAGGGGCTCCTACGAGCAGTACTTC
abundance: once; d_gene: -; v_gene: TRBV7-6; j_gene: TRBJ1-1; CDR3aa: CASSLGARLRAEAFF; CDR3nt: TGTGCCAGCAGCTTAGGGGCCCGGCTTAGGGCTGAAGCTTTCTTT
abundance: -; d_gene: -; v_gene: TRBV5-1; j_gene: TRBJ1-1; CDR3aa: CASSAGGPTEAFF; CDR3nt: TGCGCCAGCAGCGCTGGGGGCCCCACTGAAGCTTTCTTT
abundance: once; d_gene: TRBD2; v_gene: TRBV10-1; j_gene: TRBJ2-1; CDR3aa: CAGSPPGGYNEQFF; CDR3nt: TGCGCCGGTAGTCCCCCGGGGGGGTACAATGAGCAGTTCTTC
abundance: -; d_gene: -; v_gene: TRBV5-1; j_gene: TRBJ1-5; CDR3aa: CASSLEPSGQPQHF; CDR3nt: TGCGCCAGCAGCTTGGAACCGTCAGGGCAGCCCCAGCATTTT
abundance: -; d_gene: TRBD2; v_gene: TRBV9; j_gene: TRBJ2-7; CDR3aa: CASSATSGGSGEQYF; CDR3nt: TGTGCCAGCAGCGCGACTAGCGGGGGGTCGGGGGAGCAGTACTTC
abundance: -; d_gene: TRBD2; v_gene: TRBV9; j_gene: TRBJ2-3; CDR3aa: CASSGPGGFSTDTQYF; CDR3nt: TGTGCCAGCAGCGGGCCGGGGGGGTTTAGCACAGATACGCAGTATTTT
abundance: -; d_gene: -; v_gene: TRBV6-4; j_gene: TRBJ2-6; CDR3aa: CASSDSNSGANVLTF; CDR3nt: TGTGCCAGCAGTGACTCGAACTCTGGGGCCAACGTCCTGACTTTC
abundance: -; d_gene: TRBD1; v_gene: TRBV18; j_gene: TRBJ2-2; CDR3aa: CASSPPSQGAGELFF; CDR3nt: TGTGCCAGCTCACCACCGTCCCAGGGGGCCGGGGAGCTGTTTTTT
abundance: medium-sized; d_gene: -; v_gene: TRBV11-3; j_gene: TRBJ2-7; CDR3aa: CASSRDWDSLYEQYF; CDR3nt: TGTGCCAGCAGTCGGGACTGGGACTCTTTGTACGAGCAGTACTTC
abundance: -; d_gene: -; v_gene: TRBV6-5; j_gene: TRBJ1-1; CDR3aa: CASSLAGYLPTEAFF; CDR3nt: TGTGCCAGCAGCCTCGCAGGGTACCTTCCCACCGAAGCTTTCTTT
abundance: -; d_gene: TRBD1; v_gene: TRBV4-1; j_gene: TRBJ2-5; CDR3aa: CASSQDGTGEETQYF; CDR3nt: TGCGCCAGCAGCCAAGATGGGACAGGAGAAGAGACCCAGTACTTC
abundance: -; d_gene: -; v_gene: TRBV16; j_gene: TRBJ1-3; CDR3aa: CASSPTQDPMGNTIYF; CDR3nt: TGTGCCAGCAGCCCAACTCAGGACCCCATGGGAAACACCATATATTTT
abundance: -; d_gene: -; v_gene: TRBV28; j_gene: TRBJ1-1; CDR3aa: CASSLLREGTMNTEAFF; CDR3nt: TGTGCCAGCAGTTTACTCAGGGAGGGTACTATGAACACTGAAGCTTTCTTT
abundance: -; d_gene: -; v_gene: TRBV25-1; j_gene: TRBJ2-3; CDR3aa: CASTLAPDTQYF; CDR3nt: TGTGCCAGCACACTAGCCCCAGATACGCAGTATTTT
abundance: -; d_gene: -; v_gene: TRBV7-3; j_gene: TRBJ2-1; CDR3aa: CASSLEQGPYNEQFF; CDR3nt: TGTGCCAGCAGCTTAGAACAGGGTCCCTACAATGAGCAGTTCTTC
abundance: few; d_gene: -; v_gene: TRBV5-1; j_gene: TRBJ1-1; CDR3aa: CASSLRGVEDAFF; CDR3nt: TGCGCCAGCAGCTTGCGAGGGGTGGAGGATGCTTTCTTT